The 21 T cell receptor beta chains below all came from one sample that was sequenced in a study of T cells in Graves' hyperthyroidism and ophthalmopathy (dated by TCRdb to about 2019). Library creation used multiplex PCR. Sequencing relied on an Illumina HiSeq 2000. The TCR beta CDR3 regions were amplified from RNA transcripts. The first round of RT-PCR for the TCR CDR3 was performed with the HTBI primer set and the Qiagen OneStep RT-PCR kit. TCRdb handled the public reads itself, with Q25 trimming in fastp and clone calling in MiXCR, and kept productive beta chains. One record per CDR3 amino acid sequence lists the most common genes and DNA. Within this sample are 500,000 to 650,000 distinct CDR3 sequences, with roughly 15% of them counted one time only. Approximately 12% of the sample belongs to the ten largest clones. The sequencing input was blood. Receptor source: a woman in her forties or fifties with Graves' ophthalmopathy.

This clonotype was counted many times. CDR3: CASRGTLQETQYF. The CDR3 DNA sequence: TGTGCCAGCAGGGGTACCCTACAAGAGACCCAGTACTTC. The genes are TRBV7-9 and TRBJ2-5, with D hard to call. The V and J ends lost 6 bases and 2 bases respectively, with 10 bases between them. Germline CDR1 SEHNR, CDR2 FQNEAQ (reference sequence). This CDR3 has 13 amino acids.

This clonotype has just one count. The chain carries TRBV27 and TRBJ2-5; 9 nucleotides line up with TRBD2. The CDR3 totals 15 residues. Per the germline V gene, CDR1 is MNHEY and CDR2 is SMNVEV (reference sequence). V gave up 7 bases and J gave up 5 bases; unmatched junction bases: 11. CDR3 sequence: CASTGPTAGGETQYF. As DNA, the CDR3 is TGTGCCAGCACCGGACCCACGGCGGGGGGGGAGACCCAGTACTTC.

This clonotype was seen more than once but under ten times. The chain couples TRBV6-1 to TRBJ2-1, with 10 positions matching TRBD2. J lost 2 bases, V lost 7 bases, and 5 bases had no gene match. This CDR3 spans 15 amino acids. Per the germline V gene, CDR1 is MNHNS and CDR2 is SASEGT. CDR3 sequence (DNA): TGTGCCAGCAAGGCTAGCGGGAGTACCTACAATGAGCAGTTCTTC. This codes for CASKASGSTYNEQFF.

This clonotype has a count of ten or more. The chain has TRBV7-3 and TRBJ1-2, with no clear D. CDR3 length: 13 residues. Trimming shortened V by 0 bases and J by 3 bases, and 5 bases separated the two germline ends. Germline V lookup: CDR1 SGHTA, CDR2 FQGTGA. CDR3 coding DNA: TGTGCCAGCAGCTTAACAGCGGACTATGGCTACACCTTC. Its translation is CASSLTADYGYTF.

The chain joins TRBV12-3 or TRBV12-4 to TRBJ2-1; 13 bases are shared with TRBD2. The CDR3 loop spans 17 amino acids. J gave up 2 bases and V 5 bases, and 6 bases lay outside the gene matches. CDR3 nucleotide sequence: TGTGCCAGCAGTCCCGGGACTAGCGGGGCCCCCTACAATGAGCAGTTCTTC. This gives the protein CASSPGTSGAPYNEQFF.

The chain employs TRBV24-1 and TRBJ1-5, with D tentatively TRBD1 (6 bases). Germline values: CDR1 KGHDR, CDR2 SFDVKD. The CDR3 runs to 19 residues. Trimming took 0 bases from V and 0 from J, leaving 17 bases between them. The chain's CDR3 is CATSDLGGGKSYSNQPQHF. The CDR3 DNA follows: TGTGCCACCAGTGATTTGGGGGGCGGGAAATCATATAGCAATCAGCCCCAGCATTTT.

This clonotype was counted ten times or more. The chain has TRBV12-3 or TRBV12-4 and TRBJ1-4, with TRBD1 identical over 9 bases. CDR3 length equals 15 residues. With 10 bases clipped from V and 3 bases from J, the junction kept 9 bases outside the gene matches. CDR3: CAIGRDRDANEKLFF. In DNA form, the CDR3 reads TGTGCCATAGGCCGGGACAGGGACGCTAATGAAAAACTGTTTTTT.

This clonotype appeared many times. The gene calls are TRBV30 and TRBJ1-2; D possibly corresponds to TRBD1 (6 bases). Germline V gives CDR1 GTSNPN, CDR2 SVGIG (reference sequence). V was clipped by 0 bases and J by 7 bases, with 12 bases between them. CDR3 length: 13 residues. The CDR3 region is CAWSVQGLCGYTF. In DNA, the CDR3 is TGTGCCTGGAGTGTACAGGGACTCTGTGGCTACACCTTC.

This clonotype was counted ten times or more. The rearrangement uses TRBV29-1 and TRBJ2-5, with TRBD1 identical over 7 bases. The CDR3 totals 17 residues. In germline, CDR1 is SQVTM, CDR2 ANQGSEA. With 0 bases clipped from V and 5 bases from J, the junction kept 15 bases outside the gene matches. CDR3 region: CSVEDQLETGTGETQYF. The DNA of the CDR3 is TGCAGCGTTGAAGATCAGCTTGAGACAGGGACGGGGGAGACCCAGTACTTC.

This clonotype was recorded at least ten times. This sequence joins TRBV27 and TRBJ1-5, with D unclear. Germline loops: CDR1 MNHEY, CDR2 SMNVEV (reference sequence). This CDR3 has 15 residues. V was trimmed by 5 bases and J by 3 bases, leaving 14 bases between them. The CDR3 DNA sequence: TGTGCCAGCAGTCCAAACTGGGGTGTCAATCAGCCCCAGCATTTT. This encodes CASSPNWGVNQPQHF.

This clonotype occurred many times. This chain uses TRBV28 with TRBJ1-1; 7 bases are a match to TRBD1. The trim removed 5 bases at V and 7 bases at J, leaving 10 bases unmatched. The CDR3 runs 14 residues. The germline V gene encodes CDR1 MDHEN and CDR2 SYDVKM. CDR3 sequence (DNA): TGTGCCAGCAGTACCGGGACAGCCGTCATTGAAGCTTTCTTT. Its translation: CASSTGTAVIEAFF.

This clonotype has only a few counts. A much larger clone lies a single base off, so this may be a read error. The chain carries TRBV6-1 and TRBJ2-7, with D uncertain. The ends were cut back, 7 bases at V and 4 bases at J, with 8 bases in the middle. Germline loops: CDR1 MNHNS, CDR2 SASEGT. The CDR3 covers 11 residues. CDR3: CASTHGYEQYF. Written as DNA, the CDR3 is TGTGCCAGCACCCACGGGTACGAGCAGTACTTC.

This clonotype was picked up a small number of times. The chain combines TRBV3-1 with TRBJ2-1; 10 nucleotides match TRBD1. The ends lost 3 bases at V and 4 bases at J; junction bases unmatched: 3. CDR1 and CDR2 from the germline V gene are LGHDT and YNNKEL (reference sequence). The CDR3 totals 15 residues. The CDR3 is CASSQGQGFYNEQFF. The CDR3 nucleotides are TGTGCCAGCAGCCAGGGACAGGGGTTTTACAATGAGCAGTTCTTC.

A note on this clonotype: A much more abundant neighbour one base away suggests this may be a read error. This sequence joins TRBV12-3 or TRBV12-4 and TRBJ1-5; a possible D gene is TRBD1 (5 bases). CDR3 length: 13 amino acids. The CDR3 nucleotides read TGTGCCAGCAAGGGGCACGACAATCAGCCCCGGCATTTT. Protein: CASKGHDNQPRHF.

The chain is built from TRBV19 and TRBJ2-1; 13 bases align to TRBD2. Trimming removed 2 bases from V and 9 bases from J; junction bases left unmatched: 4. The CDR3 totals 15 residues. From germline, CDR1 is LNHDA and CDR2 SQIVND (reference sequence). CDR3 in amino acids: CASSITSGRAGEQFF. As DNA, the CDR3 is TGTGCCAGTAGTATAACTAGCGGGAGGGCCGGTGAGCAGTTCTTC.

In its sample, this clonotype was seen many times. The genes are TRBV7-2 and TRBJ2-2; perhaps TRBD2 as D (6 bases). V was clipped by 1 base and J by 0 bases, with 9 bases between them. Germline loops: CDR1 SGHTA, CDR2 FQGNSA. This CDR3 region has 16 residues. CDR3 coding DNA: TGTGCCAGCAGCTTAGGTGGAGGGTCGAACACCGGGGAGCTGTTTTTT. It codes for CASSLGGGSNTGELFF.

This clonotype has at least ten counts. The gene calls are TRBV7-2 and TRBJ2-1; TRBD2 aligns across 7 bases. The CDR3 sequence is 15 residues long. With V trimmed by 3 bases and J by 4 bases, 6 bases remained unmatched. Germline loops: CDR1 SGHTA, CDR2 FQGNSA. CDR3 nucleotides: TGTGCCAGCAGCTTTACTAGCGTTACTTACAATGAGCAGTTCTTC. Residues: CASSFTSVTYNEQFF.

This chain uses TRBV5-6 with TRBJ2-7; maybe TRBD1 (5 bases). Trimming took 3 bases from V and 3 from J, leaving 16 bases between them. This CDR3 has 15 residues. Germline CDR1 and CDR2: SGHDT and YYEEEE. CDR3 protein: CASSWDQGSGYEQYF. The CDR3 region has the DNA TGTGCCAGCAGCTGGGATCAGGGAAGTGGCTACGAGCAGTACTTC.

The rearrangement uses TRBV6-5 and TRBJ2-7, with 12 bases matching TRBD2. The length of the CDR3 is 16 residues. From germline, CDR1 is MNHEY and CDR2 SVGAGI. J was trimmed by 7 bases and V by 2 bases; bases with no gene match: 9. CDR3 in amino acids: CASSYMGLAGGFEQYF. CDR3 nucleotides: TGTGCCAGCAGTTACATGGGCCTAGCGGGAGGGTTTGAGCAGTACTTC.

This clonotype was counted many times. The gene calls are TRBV24-1 and TRBJ2-5; D remains unclear. Germline CDR1 is KGHDR and CDR2 is SFDVKD. V was clipped by 6 bases and J by 2 bases, with 9 bases between them. This CDR3 has 13 residues. CDR3 bases: TGTGCCACCAGTTATAGAGCACAAGAGACCCAGTACTTC. Translating gives CATSYRAQETQYF.

This clonotype was seen ten or more times. The chain joins TRBV7-2 to TRBJ2-7; TRBD2 matches at 7 bases. CDR1 is SGHTA, CDR2 FQGNSA, per germline. CDR3 length equals 13 residues. V was pared by 0 bases and J by 6 bases, with 2 bases of the junction left unmatched. DNA of the CDR3: TGTGCCAGCAGCTTAGCGGGAGGGGTCGAGCAGTACTTC. Its translation is CASSLAGGVEQYF.